This T cell receptor beta chain was recovered during a study of beta chain features in type 1 diabetes. Findings of the study overall: For TCRB rearrangement, an influence of HLA type remained unresolved here.

Germline CDR1 and CDR2: ENHRY and SYGVKD. The CDR3 length is 14 residues. The V and J ends lost 10 bases and 4 bases respectively, with 17 bases between them. A sort by CD45RO/CCR7/CD25/CD127/CD95/CD27 yielded CD4+ naive, central memory, regulatory and stem cell-like memory cells. The isolated RNA, all of it, was reverse transcribed, so expressed TCRB transcripts were what got sequenced. Roughly 3.7 million reads, on average, came from each naive, central memory and regulatory T cell sample. The table came from immunoSEQ multiplex PCR; TCRdb's copy has only in-frame clones and leaves some out. The sample has about 230,000 clones, 9.6% seen once. With regard to this clone: Its antigen is currently unknown.

Sequencing was done on a sample of naive CD4+ T cells from blood. The receptor's source is a woman aged 18-35 years in good health. This chain joins TRBV10-3 and TRBJ1-5, with D perhaps TRBD1 (5 bases). In nucleotides, the CDR3 is TGTGCCACGAGGTACTCGGGGGAGAATCAGCCCCAGCATTTT. As protein: CATRYSGENQPQHF.